One sample yielded the 10 T cell receptor beta chains listed below, sequenced in a study of cytomegalovirus exposure and HLA in healthy donors. Primers: 60 Vbeta forward and 13 Jbeta reverse. Only in-frame clones appear in the TCRdb table, and some are missing; sequencing was by immunoSEQ multiplex PCR. The sample holds 70,000 or so clones. Sequencing was carried out using PBMCs. The receptors here all came from a man aged 35 to 55 in good health and CMV-seronegative.

The chain uses TRBV5-1 and TRBJ2-5; TRBD2 might be the D (6 bases). This CDR3 region has 13 residues. The V end lost 4 bases, the J end lost 2 bases, and 9 bases lay between the germline ends. Germline lookup yields CDR1 SGHRS and CDR2 YFSETQ. The CDR3 DNA is TGCGCCAGCAGCCCGGGGGTACAAGAGACCCAGTACTTC. Translated, it gives CASSPGVQETQYF.

The chain uses TRBV5-4 and TRBJ2-5; weak D call: TRBD1 (5 bases). CDR1 is SGHNT, CDR2 YYREEE, per germline (reference sequence). CDR3 length: 14 residues. V was trimmed by 1 base and J by 5 bases, leaving 12 bases between them. The CDR3 reads CASSLPGNLETQYF. CDR3 DNA sequence: TGTGCCAGCAGCTTGCCAGGGAACTTGGAGACCCAGTACTTC.

This chain links TRBV2 with TRBJ1-5; D is unresolved. The germline V gene encodes CDR1 SNHLY and CDR2 FYNNEI. The CDR3 covers 13 residues. The ends were cut back, 2 bases at V and 5 bases at J, with 7 bases in the middle. CDR3 sequence (DNA): TGTGCCAGCAGTGAACGCGCCGATCAGCCCCAGCATTTT. It yields the protein CASSERADQPQHF.

The chain has TRBV28 and TRBJ1-1, with D unclear. V was trimmed by 5 bases and J by 5 bases, leaving 15 bases between them. Germline V CDR1 and CDR2: MDHEN, SYDVKM. CDR3 size: 14 residues. The CDR3 bases are TGTGCCAGCAGTCGTCAGCCTCCGGGGACTGAAGCTTTCTTT. Translated, it gives CASSRQPPGTEAFF.

The V gene is TRBV7-9, the J gene TRBJ2-3; 10 bases are a match to TRBD2. Germline V gene data show CDR1 as SEHNR and CDR2 as FQNEAQ (reference sequence). Trimming at V came to 4 bases and at J to 2 bases, leaving 12 bases not matched to a gene. The CDR3 consists of 18 residues. CDR3 protein: CASSSTGVSGGYTDTQYF. DNA for the CDR3: TGTGCCAGCAGCTCCACGGGCGTTAGCGGGGGGTACACAGATACGCAGTATTTT.

This rearrangement joins TRBV4-1 to TRBJ2-1; D might be TRBD2 (5 bases). V gave up 0 bases and J gave up 4 bases, with 13 bases separating them. The CDR3 sequence is 16 residues long. The V gene's germline CDR1 is MGHRA and CDR2 YSYEKL. CDR3 nucleotide sequence: TGCGCCAGCAGCCAAGAGGCTAGCACCATTTACAATGAGCAGTTCTTC. Its translation is CASSQEASTIYNEQFF.

Written as DNA, the CDR3 is TGTGCCAGCTCACCACCGGGGGGGCCCCAGCATTTT. Translating it yields CASSPPGGPQHF. The chain uses TRBV18 and TRBJ1-5; TRBD1 might be the D (5 bases). CDR1 KGHSH and CDR2 LQKENI come from the germline V gene. The ends were cut back, 0 bases at V and 9 bases at J, with 6 bases in the middle. The CDR3 spans 12 residues. Based on the CDR3 plus reference TRBV18 and TRBJ1-5, the full variable domain is NAGVMQNPRHLVRRRGQEARLRCSPMKGHSHVYWYRQLPEEGLKFMVYLQKENIIDESGMPKERFSAEFPKEGPSILRIQQVVRGDSAAYFCASSPPGGPQHFGDGTRLSIL.

The chain joins TRBV19 to TRBJ1-5; D gene unclear. Trimming cost V 3 bases and J 7 bases, with 13 bases left between them. This CDR3 contains 14 residues. The germline CDR1 and CDR2 sequences are LNHDA and SQIVND (reference sequence). CDR3 loop: CASSIRGEEQPQHF. CDR3 nucleotide sequence: TGTGCCAGTAGTATTCGGGGTGAAGAACAGCCCCAGCATTTT.

The J gene is TRBJ1-6, the V gene TRBV19; TRBD1 agrees at 10 bases. CDR1 is LNHDA and CDR2 is SQIVND in the germline V gene (reference sequence). This CDR3 is 15 amino acids long. Germline trimming cut 5 bases from V and 7 bases from J; bases unmatched to any gene: 5. The CDR3 here is CASSVTGGWNSPLHF. CDR3 bases: TGTGCCAGTAGTGTGACAGGGGGCTGGAATTCACCCCTCCACTTT.

CDR3 sequence (DNA): TGTGCCAGCATGCCTCTTGCGGGCTCTAATGAGCAGTTCTTC. Translated: CASMPLAGSNEQFF. The chain joins TRBV6-4 to TRBJ2-1, with TRBD2 as a possible D gene (5 bases). The germline V and J ends were trimmed by 7 bases and 7 bases, with 17 bases remaining between them. CDR3 length: 14 residues. Germline V gene sequence: CDR1 MRHNA, CDR2 SNTAGT.